This TCR beta chain was captured by sequencing in a study of spatial heterogeneity in lung cancer. Across the whole study: Beta-chain sequences consistently outnumbered alpha-chain sequences in detection.

Study outcomes and limitations: Ubiquitous expanded tumor TCRs were seen in blood more at resection than at follow-up.

Turning to this clonotype: Antigen: not known.

Time point: sample taken at primary tumor resection. More than 70 TRACERx patients with early, untreated non-small cell lung cancer donated samples. The CDR3 contains 12 residues. CDR1 DFQATT and CDR2 SNEGSKA come from the germline V gene (reference sequence). Via MiXCR, TCRdb re-called the 5' RACE reads, giving one row per CDR3 protein. This table has around 92,000 distinct CDR3 sequences, approximately 12% appearing once. This sequence originates from a male donor with early-stage non-small cell lung cancer. Specimen: PBMCs, collected at surgery. V is TRBV20-1 and J is TRBJ1-6; the match to TRBD1 covers 9 bases. CDR3 loop: CLAGTGNSPLHF. The CDR3 region has the DNA TGCTTAGCAGGGACAGGGAATTCACCCCTCCACTTT.